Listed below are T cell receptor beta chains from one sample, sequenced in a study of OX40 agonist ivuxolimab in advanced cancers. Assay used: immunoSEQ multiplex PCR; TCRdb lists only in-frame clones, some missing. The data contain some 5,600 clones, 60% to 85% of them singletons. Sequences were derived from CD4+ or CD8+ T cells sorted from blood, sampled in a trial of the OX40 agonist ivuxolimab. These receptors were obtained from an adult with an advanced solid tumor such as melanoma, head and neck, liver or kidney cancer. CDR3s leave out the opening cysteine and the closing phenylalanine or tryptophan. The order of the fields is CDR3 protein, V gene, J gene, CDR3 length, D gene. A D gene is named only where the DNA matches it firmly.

CDR3: ASTLDPSDEQF
V: TRBV6-1
J: TRBJ2-1
length: 11
D: -

CDR3: SVLQGYEQY
V: TRBV29-1
J: TRBJ2-7
length: 9
D: -

CDR3: ASSPTGGGKETQY
V: TRBV19
J: TRBJ2-5
length: 13
D: TRBD1

CDR3: ASSEPGDLDGYT
V: TRBV4-1
J: TRBJ1-2
length: 12
D: -

CDR3: ASSPGLGLAGAETQY
V: TRBV7-3
J: TRBJ2-5
length: 15
D: TRBD2

CDR3: ASSQDLEGSSYNEQF
V: TRBV4-3
J: TRBJ2-1
length: 15
D: -

CDR3: ATDGTANTGELF
V: TRBV7-9
J: TRBJ2-2
length: 12
D: TRBD1

CDR3: ASSSHTTGDRGRDTQY
V: TRBV28
J: TRBJ2-3
length: 16
D: TRBD1

CDR3: ASSLTGPGNTIY
V: TRBV5-8
J: TRBJ1-3
length: 12
D: -

CDR3: ASIPSGGTYGYT
V: TRBV19
J: TRBJ1-2
length: 12
D: -

CDR3: AWGAGFNEKLF
V: TRBV30
J: TRBJ1-4
length: 11
D: -

CDR3: ASSQTGGASSPLH
V: TRBV4-1
J: TRBJ1-6
length: 13
D: TRBD1

CDR3: ASSFGREQY
V: TRBV7-9
J: TRBJ2-7
length: 9
D: -

CDR3: ASSYVPAGGYT
V: TRBV6-5
J: TRBJ1-2
length: 11
D: -

CDR3: AWSPPGGSYNSPLH
V: TRBV30
J: TRBJ1-6
length: 14
D: -

CDR3: AMGGRLTEAF
V: TRBV6-5
J: TRBJ1-1
length: 10
D: -

CDR3: ASTKRTGEGEQY
V: TRBV11-2
J: TRBJ2-7
length: 12
D: TRBD1

CDR3: ASSLVLGEQY
V: TRBV7-2
J: TRBJ2-7
length: 10
D: -

CDR3: ASSLDLGQMGQPQH
V: TRBV11-2
J: TRBJ1-5
length: 14
D: -

CDR3: ASSVSPFSDTEAF
V: TRBV27
J: TRBJ1-1
length: 13
D: -

CDR3: ASSQGRGPNYEQY
V: TRBV14
J: TRBJ2-7
length: 13
D: -

CDR3: ASSQDLMYEQY
V: TRBV4-3
J: TRBJ2-7
length: 11
D: -

CDR3: ASSGERGGYYGYT
V: TRBV2
J: TRBJ1-2
length: 13
D: -

CDR3: ASSLSGEQF
V: TRBV28
J: TRBJ2-1
length: 9
D: -

CDR3: ASSLASANEQF
V: TRBV27
J: TRBJ2-1
length: 11
D: -

CDR3: ASSLASLVSTEAF
V: TRBV7-9
J: TRBJ1-1
length: 13
D: -

CDR3: ASSQDSRTYEQY
V: TRBV7-2
J: TRBJ2-7
length: 12
D: -

CDR3: SVSSLAGYNEQF
V: TRBV29-1
J: TRBJ2-1
length: 12
D: TRBD2

CDR3: ASSRSGGSGEQY
V: TRBV7-6
J: TRBJ2-7
length: 12
D: TRBD2

CDR3: ASSVEDQETQY
V: TRBV9
J: TRBJ2-5
length: 11
D: -

CDR3: ASSSRDRENEQY
V: TRBV7-2
J: TRBJ2-7
length: 12
D: TRBD1

CDR3: ASSGGMRVYNEQF
V: TRBV4-1
J: TRBJ2-1
length: 13
D: -

CDR3: ASSARQSNSYEQY
V: TRBV6-1
J: TRBJ2-7
length: 13
D: -

CDR3: ASSLDIADTQY
V: TRBV11-2
J: TRBJ2-3
length: 11
D: -

CDR3: ALGGTGELF
V: TRBV7-8
J: TRBJ2-2
length: 9
D: TRBD2

CDR3: ASSYSRDRQNSPLH
V: TRBV6-5
J: TRBJ1-6
length: 14
D: TRBD1

CDR3: ASSSDGRRTPLH
V: TRBV5-6
J: TRBJ1-6
length: 12
D: -

CDR3: ASSPSAVANYGYT
V: TRBV4-1
J: TRBJ1-2
length: 13
D: -

CDR3: ASSEDRASGNTIY
V: TRBV7-2
J: TRBJ1-3
length: 13
D: TRBD1

CDR3: ASSLFGHPKTQAF
V: TRBV27
J: TRBJ1-1
length: 13
D: -

CDR3: SATDRWGGYT
V: TRBV29-1
J: TRBJ1-2
length: 10
D: TRBD1

CDR3: ASTRHRGLAETQY
V: TRBV6-5
J: TRBJ2-5
length: 13
D: TRBD1

CDR3: ASRPGGGGYT
V: TRBV5-6
J: TRBJ1-2
length: 10
D: -

CDR3: ASSLESYGYT
V: TRBV5-6
J: TRBJ1-2
length: 10
D: -

CDR3: ASSLVQVEAF
V: TRBV7-9
J: TRBJ1-1
length: 10
D: -

CDR3: ASSLWTSGVYNEQF
V: TRBV7-9
J: TRBJ2-1
length: 14
D: TRBD2

CDR3: ASSAGGGQPQH
V: TRBV25-1
J: TRBJ1-5
length: 11
D: TRBD1

CDR3: ASSLDLRGNGYT
V: TRBV5-1
J: TRBJ1-2
length: 12
D: -